Below, 23 T cell receptor beta chains from the same sample are listed, as sequenced in a study of T cell repertoires in cytomegalovirus infection. One entry per CDR3 protein results from TCRdb running MiXCR on the reads. The data show 250,000 or so distinct CDR3 sequences, with 9% to 15% seen just once and approximately 1.6% held by the top ten. The source material was PBMCs. These receptors all stem from a human donor in good health (CMV status not recorded). Some clones in this sample may be carry-over from other donors' samples.

This clonotype turned up a few times. This chain connects TRBV28 to TRBJ1-1; the match to TRBD1 covers 9 bases. The CDR3 is made up of 13 amino acids. V gave up 6 bases and J gave up 4 bases; unmatched junction bases: 3. Germline lookup yields CDR1 MDHEN and CDR2 SYDVKM. As DNA, the CDR3 is TGTGCCAGCAGGAGGGACAGGGTCACTGAAGCTTTCTTT. Its protein product is CASRRDRVTEAFF.

V usage is TRBV9 and J usage is TRBJ2-5; 8 positions agree with TRBD2. There are 18 residues in the CDR3. With 4 bases clipped from V and 5 bases from J, the junction kept 19 bases outside the gene matches. Germline V CDR1 and CDR2: SGDLS, YYNGEE. The CDR3 loop is CASSPTGLAGLGRETQYF. The DNA of the CDR3 is TGTGCCAGCAGCCCAACCGGGCTAGCGGGCCTGGGCAGGGAGACCCAGTACTTC.

This clonotype was seen many times. The genes are TRBV7-3 and TRBJ2-2; tentative D call: TRBD2 (5 bases). The CDR3 extends over 15 amino acids. V was trimmed by 1 base and J by 0 bases, leaving 6 bases between them. CDR1 and CDR2 (germline): SGHTA, FQGTGA. In DNA, the CDR3 is TGTGCCAGCAGCTTAATGGGAGCGAACACCGGGGAGCTGTTTTTT. Its protein product is CASSLMGANTGELFF.

This clonotype has ten or more counts. The chain's CDR3 is CASSLEPTYEQYF. DNA of the CDR3: TGTGCCAGCAGCTTAGAACCAACCTACGAGCAGTACTTC. The chain joins TRBV7-6 to TRBJ2-7; D is uncertain. This CDR3 spans 13 amino acids. With 1 base removed from V and 2 bases from J, the gap between germline ends came to 6 bases. Germline V gene sequence: CDR1 SGHVS, CDR2 FNYEAQ.

This clonotype was counted at least ten times. The CDR3 reads CASRHSGAATGELFF. Here the CDR3 DNA reads TGTGCCAGCAGGCACAGCGGGGCGGCGACCGGGGAGCTGTTTTTT. This chain uses TRBV6-2 or TRBV6-3 with TRBJ2-2, with 7 bases fitting TRBD2. V lost 6 bases to trimming and J lost 5 bases; unmatched junction nucleotides: 9. The CDR3 has 15 amino acids. From germline, CDR1 is MNHEY and CDR2 SVGEGT.

This clonotype was recorded many times. The chain recombines TRBV28 with TRBJ2-3; possible D gene TRBD2, 7 bases. Germline V lookup: CDR1 MDHEN, CDR2 SYDVKM. The ends were cut back, 6 bases at V and 6 bases at J, with 13 bases in the middle. The CDR3 is made up of 13 amino acids. CDR3 protein: CASSKGGRDTQYF. CDR3 coding DNA: TGTGCCAGCAGCAAGGGGGGGCGGGATACGCAGTATTTT.

This clonotype was picked up a small number of times. The chain links TRBV29-1 to TRBJ2-1; tentative D call: TRBD2 (6 bases). This CDR3 spans 13 amino acids. The V gene lost 3 bases and the J gene lost 9 bases, with 15 bases spanning the gap. CDR1 SQVTM and CDR2 ANQGSEA come from the germline V gene. CDR3: CSVDKGGIGEQFF. CDR3 DNA sequence: TGCAGCGTTGATAAAGGCGGGATTGGTGAGCAGTTCTTC.

The table lists this clonotype with many counts. This chain joins TRBV28 and TRBJ2-7; the D is unclear. The V gene lost 7 bases and the J gene lost 2 bases, with 9 bases spanning the gap. The germline V gene has CDR1 MDHEN and CDR2 SYDVKM. CDR3 length: 12 residues. This CDR3 is CASKKGPYEQYF. The CDR3 bases are TGTGCCAGCAAGAAAGGGCCCTACGAGCAGTACTTC.

The gene calls are TRBV28 and TRBJ2-3, with 11 bases matching TRBD1. This CDR3 contains 22 residues. V was clipped by 4 bases and J by 0 bases; unmatched bases: 21. Germline CDR1 reads MDHEN; CDR2 reads SYDVKM. The CDR3 sequence: CASSWTGGDLLAGQTSTDTQYF. CDR3 nucleotide sequence: TGTGCCAGCAGTTGGACAGGGGGCGACCTACTAGCGGGCCAGACCAGCACAGATACGCAGTATTTT.

This clonotype was recorded many times. This chain links TRBV6-1 with TRBJ2-7, with 8 bases lining up with TRBD2. In germline, CDR1 is MNHNS, CDR2 SASEGT. The CDR3 has 15 residues. The V segment lost 6 bases and the J segment 0 bases; nucleotides outside the gene matches: 7. In DNA form, the CDR3 reads TGTGCCAGCAGAACAGCGGGAGTTGACTCCTACGAGCAGTACTTC. This encodes CASRTAGVDSYEQYF.

This clonotype was observed at least ten times. CDR3 DNA sequence: TGTGCCAGCAGCCGACCGAGTCATGCGGAGCTGTTTTTT. It translates to CASSRPSHAELFF. J is TRBJ2-2 and V is TRBV7-2; no firm D call. Germline CDR1 reads SGHTA; CDR2 reads FQGNSA. V was cut by 5 bases and J by 10 bases, with 14 bases left in between. The CDR3 has 13 amino acids.

This chain links TRBV29-1 with TRBJ2-1; D unclear. Germline lookup yields CDR1 SQVTM and CDR2 ANQGSEA. This CDR3 is built from 14 residues. Between the trimmed V and J ends, which lost 2 bases and 3 bases, there was a span of 11 bases. The CDR3 DNA reads TGCAGCGTTGAACGGAGTAGGGTCTACAATGAGCAGTTCTTC. Translation: CSVERSRVYNEQFF.

This clonotype was counted at least ten times. The chain recombines TRBV7-2 with TRBJ2-3; 8 bases agree with TRBD2. V gave up 2 bases and J gave up 2 bases; unmatched junction bases: 12. CDR1 and CDR2 (germline): SGHTA, FQGNSA. CDR3 length: 18 amino acids. This CDR3 is CASSLSGARRGVTDTQYF. For the CDR3, the DNA is TGTGCCAGCAGCTTATCCGGAGCCCGGCGGGGGGTCACAGATACGCAGTATTTT.

This clonotype was counted between two and nine times. The J gene is TRBJ2-1, the V gene TRBV29-1, with D tentatively TRBD2 (6 bases). The ends were cut back, 3 bases at V and 2 bases at J, with 17 bases in the middle. CDR1 is SQVTM, CDR2 ANQGSEA, per germline. This CDR3 spans 16 amino acids. CDR3 nucleotides: TGCAGCGTTGAGGGAGGTCGTGGGGGAACCTACAATGAGCAGTTCTTC. It is translated as CSVEGGRGGTYNEQFF.

This clonotype has ten or more counts. The chain links TRBV7-2 to TRBJ2-7; 11 nucleotides match TRBD2. The length of the CDR3 is 15 residues. V shed 3 bases and J 5 bases; nucleotides not matched to a gene: 6. CDR1 is SGHTA and CDR2 is FQGNSA in the germline V gene. CDR3 bases: TGTGCCAGCAGCTTTAGCGGGAGGGCCAGCCACGAGCAGTACTTC. The encoded protein is CASSFSGRASHEQYF.

This clonotype appeared many times. The chain has TRBV12-3 or TRBV12-4 and TRBJ2-1; maybe TRBD2 (6 bases). CDR3 size: 11 residues. Deletions cut 5 bases from V and 15 bases from J, with 14 bases between. This chain's CDR3 is CASSLRDSLFF. CDR3 nucleotide sequence: TGTGCCAGCAGTCTAAGGGACTCCTTGTTCTTC.

V and J are TRBV11-3 and TRBJ1-1, with D tentatively TRBD1 (6 bases). Germline CDR1 reads SGHNT; CDR2 reads YENEEA. The V end was cut by 5 bases, the J end by 9 bases, with 16 bases between. The length of the CDR3 is 13 residues. The CDR3 here is CASSPRGGRQAFF. Here the CDR3 DNA reads TGTGCCAGCAGCCCGAGGGGGGGGCGCCAAGCTTTCTTT.

This clonotype occurred many times. This sequence joins TRBV6-2 or TRBV6-3 and TRBJ1-5; D perhaps matches TRBD1 (6 bases). The germline V gene has CDR1 MNHEY and CDR2 SVGEGT. The CDR3 sequence is 15 residues long. V shed 6 bases and J shed 2 bases, with 14 bases lying between them. The CDR3 loop reads CASRKVAGGNQPQHF. In nucleotides, the CDR3 is TGTGCCAGCAGAAAGGTGGCAGGGGGCAATCAGCCCCAGCATTTT.

The sample holds many counts of this clonotype. CDR3 loop: CASSLGRLGSSYNEQFF. CDR3 in DNA: TGTGCCAGCAGCTTAGGTCGTCTCGGTAGCTCCTACAATGAGCAGTTCTTC. The chain has TRBV11-2 and TRBJ2-1; no clear D gene. The CDR3 extends over 17 amino acids. Germline V gene data show CDR1 as SGHAT and CDR2 as FQNNGV. V lost 1 base and J 0 bases, leaving 13 bases between the germline ends.

In this sample, this clonotype turned up many times. The V gene is TRBV28, the J gene TRBJ2-2, with D possibly matching TRBD2 (6 bases). V gave up 6 bases and J gave up 1 base, with 9 bases separating them. This CDR3 has 14 amino acids. CDR1 MDHEN and CDR2 SYDVKM come from the germline V gene. The CDR3 coding sequence is TGTGCCAGCAGGCACGGGAGGAACACCGGGGAGCTGTTTTTT. The encoded protein is CASRHGRNTGELFF. Combining the CDR3 with reference TRBV28 and TRBJ2-2 gives the whole variable domain DVKVTQSSRYLVKRTGEKVFLECVQDMDHENMFWYRQDPGLGLRLIYFSYDVKMKEKGDIPEGYSVSREKKERFSLILESASTNQTSMYLCASRHGRNTGELFFGEGSRLTVL.

This clonotype was picked up many times. One end of the junction does not line up with germline, which may come from a read error. The rearrangement joins TRBV15 to TRBJ2-1; tentatively, D is TRBD2 (7 bases). This CDR3 comprises 17 residues. Per the germline V gene, CDR1 is LNHNV and CDR2 is YYDKDF (reference sequence). The CDR3 DNA reads as TGTGCCACCAGTAGAGATGCCGGGGGAGGGGGGTGGAATGAGCAGTTCTTC. This translates into CATSRDAGGGGWNEQFF.

This clonotype showed up many times. The CDR3 region has the DNA TGTGCCAGCAGCCCACCCCCGGGTCAAGAGACCCAGTACTTC. This sequence encodes CASSPPPGQETQYF. J is TRBJ2-5 and V is TRBV7-2; D gene unclear. Germline CDR1 SGHTA, CDR2 FQGNSA. This CDR3 contains 14 residues. V was shortened by 5 bases and J by 2 bases, with 12 bases between the two germline ends.

The chain employs TRBV29-1 and TRBJ2-3; a weak D match, TRBD2 (5 bases). The germline gives CDR1 SQVTM, CDR2 ANQGSEA. V dropped 7 bases and J dropped 5 bases, with 7 bases sitting between them. The CDR3 loop spans 10 amino acids. CDR3 protein: CSARVDTQYF. In DNA form, the CDR3 reads TGCAGCGCGCGGGTAGATACGCAGTATTTT.